The 16 T cell receptor beta chains reported below all come from one sample, sequenced in a study of identical twins. TCRdb used MiXCR to reprocess the 5' RACE reads, holding one entry per CDR3 protein. The table records about 890,000 distinct CDR3 sequences, 9% to 15% of them present only once. The same data also went into a second study, on yellow fever vaccine responses in identical twins.

Sequencing used PBMCs. These receptors were collected from a woman between 18 and 30 years old in good health.

The J gene is TRBJ2-5, the V gene TRBV6-5; no definite D call. The CDR3 runs 15 residues. Trimming cost V 3 bases and J 5 bases, with 16 bases left between them. Germline V gene sequence: CDR1 MNHEY, CDR2 SVGAGI. CDR3 sequence: CASSYFGPKGETQYF. CDR3 bases: TGTGCCAGCAGTTATTTTGGGCCAAAGGGCGAGACCCAGTACTTC.

V and J are TRBV6-1 and TRBJ1-6; D unclear. V dropped 5 bases and J dropped 3 bases, with 14 bases sitting between them. The CDR3 sequence is 16 residues long. Germline V gene data show CDR1 as MNHNS and CDR2 as SASEGT. CDR3 bases: TGTGCCAGCAGTATCGGGCAAGGATTCTATAATTCACCCCTCCACTTT. Translation: CASSIGQGFYNSPLHF.

This clonotype showed up just a few times. The CDR3 reads CASSLEWTGNEQFF. The CDR3 region has the DNA TGTGCCAGCAGTTTAGAGTGGACAGGGAATGAGCAGTTCTTC. The V call is TRBV28, the J call TRBJ2-1, with 8 bases matching TRBD1. Germline V lookup: CDR1 MDHEN, CDR2 SYDVKM. This CDR3 contains 14 residues. V lost 2 bases and J lost 7; bases outside the gene matches: 4.

This clonotype was recorded a few times. The rearrangement uses TRBV7-9 and TRBJ1-1, with D possibly TRBD1 on 6 matching bases. V was shortened by 10 bases and J by 4 bases, with 25 bases between the two germline ends. This CDR3 region has 16 residues. Germline V lookup: CDR1 SEHNR, CDR2 FQNEAQ (reference sequence). The CDR3 region has the DNA TGTGCCACCACAAGATGGGGGCCTCAGGCAAGCACTGAAGCTTTCTTT. Translating it yields CATTRWGPQASTEAFF.

This clonotype occurred a few times. The J gene is TRBJ2-1, the V gene TRBV20-1, with 8 bases fitting TRBD1. The CDR3 is made up of 14 amino acids. Germline values: CDR1 DFQATT, CDR2 SNEGSKA (reference sequence). V was clipped by 7 bases and J by 2 bases; unmatched bases: 7. This chain's CDR3 is CSVLDRGAYNEQFF. The CDR3 nucleotides read TGCAGTGTCCTAGACAGGGGAGCCTACAATGAGCAGTTCTTC.

This clonotype was detected a few times. The chain couples TRBV27 to TRBJ2-2, with TRBD2 matching 9 bases. Trimming cost V 5 bases and J 7 bases; bases outside gene matches: 17. Per the germline V gene, CDR1 is MNHEY and CDR2 is SMNVEV (reference sequence). CDR3 size: 18 residues. CDR3 nucleotide sequence: TGTGCCAGCAGTCTTCCAGGGCGGGAGGGCCCTCGGGGCGGGGAGCTGTTTTTT. Translated, it gives CASSLPGREGPRGGELFF.

The chain recombines TRBV24-1 with TRBJ2-2, with TRBD2 matching over 7 bases. V lost 2 bases, J lost 7 bases, and 12 bases stayed unmatched. The CDR3 totals 17 residues. CDR1 and CDR2 from the germline V gene are KGHDR and SFDVKD. The CDR3 here is CATSDSLRTGGYGELFF. The CDR3, as DNA: TGTGCCACCAGTGATTCCCTACGGACGGGGGGATACGGGGAGCTGTTTTTT.

This clonotype was detected a few times. The chain uses TRBV10-3 and TRBJ2-7; 7 nucleotides line up with TRBD1. The V gene's germline CDR1 is ENHRY and CDR2 SYGVKD. V trimming: 6 bases; J trimming: 5 bases; junction bases outside the gene matches: 10. CDR3 length: 14 residues. The CDR3 DNA is TGTGCCATCAGGCTGACAGGGTCGCTCAACGAGCAGTACTTC. Protein sequence: CAIRLTGSLNEQYF.

In its sample, this clonotype was seen a few times. The chain combines TRBV3-1 with TRBJ2-3; TRBD1 aligns across 10 bases. The germline V gene has CDR1 LGHDT and CDR2 YNNKEL (reference sequence). The trim removed 6 bases at V and 5 bases at J, leaving 23 bases unmatched. CDR3 length: 20 residues. CDR3 nucleotides: TGTGCCAGCAGAGAGAGCCCGGGACAGGGGTCGACAAAATCGGGAGATACGCAGTATTTT. Translated: CASRESPGQGSTKSGDTQYF.

CDR3 residues: CASSHWQYSTEAFF. The CDR3 DNA is TGTGCCAGCAGTCACTGGCAGTATAGCACTGAAGCTTTCTTT. The V gene is TRBV6-5, the J gene TRBJ1-1; D remains ambiguous. The CDR3 has 14 residues. Per germline, CDR1 MNHEY and CDR2 SVGAGI. V was cut by 5 bases and J by 4 bases, with 14 bases left in between.

This clonotype was counted many times. This chain uses TRBV5-1 with TRBJ1-1; maybe TRBD1 (5 bases). CDR1 is SGHRS, CDR2 YFSETQ, per germline. Trimming removed 4 bases at V and 0 bases at J, with 19 bases between. This CDR3 is built from 17 residues. The chain's CDR3 is CASSALGAGLMNTEAFF. The CDR3 DNA is TGCGCCAGCAGCGCCCTAGGGGCCGGTCTCATGAACACTGAAGCTTTCTTT. Together with reference TRBV5-1 and TRBJ1-1, the CDR3 gives the full variable domain: KAGVTQTPRYLIKTRGQQVTLSCSPISGHRSVSWYQQTPGQGLQFLFEYFSETQRNKGNFPGRFSGRQFSNSRSEMNVSTLELGDSALYLCASSALGAGLMNTEAFFGQGTRLTVV.

This clonotype has ten or more counts. The chain is built from TRBV9 and TRBJ2-2; 13 nucleotides match TRBD2. The germline gives CDR1 SGDLS, CDR2 YYNGEE. The CDR3 is 15 amino acids. J was trimmed by 5 bases and V by 4 bases; bases with no gene match: 2. The CDR3 nucleotides read TGTGCCAGCAGCTCACTAGCGGGAGGGACCGGGGAGCTGTTTTTT. This codes for CASSSLAGGTGELFF.

The chain carries TRBV28 and TRBJ1-1; D possibly corresponds to TRBD1 (5 bases). The germline CDR1 and CDR2 sequences are MDHEN and SYDVKM. Trimming pared 3 bases from V and 4 bases from J, leaving 9 bases between. This CDR3 comprises 13 residues. The CDR3 DNA is TGTGCCAGCAGTTTCCCAGGGAGCACTGAAGCTTTCTTT. Its translation is CASSFPGSTEAFF.

This clonotype was detected a few times. This CDR3 is CATSRAFGRDNEQFF. In nucleotides, the CDR3 is TGTGCCACCAGCAGAGCGTTTGGCCGGGACAATGAGCAGTTCTTC. This chain links TRBV15 with TRBJ2-1; D is undetermined. The CDR3 contains 15 residues. Germline loops: CDR1 LNHNV, CDR2 YYDKDF (reference sequence). V lost 1 base and J lost 5, with 12 bases in between.

The chain uses TRBV28 and TRBJ1-2, with unresolved D. Germline CDR1 MDHEN, CDR2 SYDVKM. The CDR3 covers 13 residues. V was shortened by 6 bases and J by 0 bases, with 8 bases between the two germline ends. The CDR3 DNA is TGTGCCAGCAGGGCCACAACTAACTATGGCTACACCTTC. It is translated as CASRATTNYGYTF.

This rearrangement joins TRBV28 to TRBJ2-7; D is perhaps TRBD2 (5 bases). The CDR3 is 15 amino acids. CDR1 is MDHEN and CDR2 is SYDVKM in the germline V gene. Trimming cost V 7 bases and J 3 bases, with 19 bases left between them. CDR3 in amino acids: CASTHKGIALYEQYF. As DNA, the CDR3 is TGTGCCAGCACCCACAAGGGTATAGCGCTCTACGAGCAGTACTTC.